Below are 21 T cell receptor beta chains sequenced from a single sample in a study of cytomegalovirus exposure and HLA in healthy donors. Both 60 Vbeta primers and 13 Jbeta primers went into the PCR. The data were produced by immunoSEQ multiplex PCR, yet TCRdb's version contains in-frame clones alone and is incomplete. Of under 130,000 clones in the sample, 70% to 80% were seen once. Material for sequencing was PBMCs. The receptors come from a man younger than 45 in good health and CMV-seronegative.

The chain joins TRBV10-3 to TRBJ1-1; the D gene is possibly TRBD1 (6 bases). V was pared by 4 bases and J by 1 base, with 7 bases between. This CDR3 is built from 13 residues. Germline V lookup: CDR1 ENHRY, CDR2 SYGVKD. The CDR3 protein is CAISGTENTEAFF. CDR3 DNA sequence: TGTGCCATCAGTGGGACAGAGAACACTGAAGCTTTCTTT.

The chain joins TRBV14 to TRBJ1-1; D not resolved. CDR1 and CDR2 (germline): SGHDN, FVKESK. V was trimmed by 0 bases and J by 8 bases, leaving 13 bases between them. The length of the CDR3 is 14 residues. CDR3: CASSQDLTALEAFF. The DNA for the CDR3 is TGTGCCAGCAGCCAAGATCTCACAGCTTTAGAAGCTTTCTTT.

The chain carries TRBV5-6 and TRBJ1-1; D call uncertain. The germline V gene encodes CDR1 SGHDT and CDR2 YYEEEE. V lost 0 bases to trimming and J lost 0 bases, with 9 bases between them. This CDR3 spans 15 amino acids. CDR3 bases: TGTGCCAGCAGCTTGGGGCCGGGGTTGAACACTGAAGCTTTCTTT. This sequence encodes CASSLGPGLNTEAFF.

The V call is TRBV5-1, the J call TRBJ2-3; D remains unclear. Germline CDR1 and CDR2: SGHRS and YFSETQ. This CDR3 is 14 amino acids long. V lost 0 bases and J lost 2, with 7 bases in between. In nucleotides, the CDR3 is TGCGCCAGCAGCTTGGCGAGTCTCACAGATACGCAGTATTTT. Translated, it gives CASSLASLTDTQYF.

This chain connects TRBV5-5 to TRBJ1-5; D call uncertain. This CDR3 comprises 13 residues. The ends were cut back, 0 bases at V and 5 bases at J, with 6 bases in the middle. Germline CDR1 and CDR2: SGHKS and YYEKEE (reference sequence). The chain's CDR3 is CASSLDEYQPQHF. As DNA, the CDR3 is TGTGCCAGCAGCTTGGATGAGTATCAGCCCCAGCATTTT.

This clone was counted once. V usage is TRBV5-1 and J usage is TRBJ2-1, with 7 bases lining up with TRBD2. From germline, CDR1 is SGHRS and CDR2 YFSETQ. Unmatched junction bases numbered 10, after V lost 4 bases and J lost 0 bases. This CDR3 region has 17 residues. The CDR3 DNA reads as TGCGCCAGCAGCCTACCCGAGCGGGATGACTCCTACAATGAGCAGTTCTTC. It yields the protein CASSLPERDDSYNEQFF.

The chain employs TRBV30 and TRBJ1-5, with D perhaps TRBD1 (6 bases). Between the trimmed V and J ends, which lost 0 bases and 1 base, there was a span of 10 bases. This CDR3 spans 15 amino acids. CDR1 is GTSNPN and CDR2 is SVGIG in the germline V gene (reference sequence). The CDR3 is CAWSVGQGSNQPQHF. CDR3 coding DNA: TGTGCCTGGAGTGTAGGGCAGGGGAGCAATCAGCCCCAGCATTTT.

The rearrangement uses TRBV6-6 and TRBJ2-1; D gene unclear. This CDR3 spans 16 amino acids. The V end was cut by 0 bases, the J end by 7 bases, with 16 bases between. Germline V gives CDR1 MNHNY, CDR2 SVGAGI (reference sequence). The CDR3 bases are TGTGCCAGCAGTTACTCATCTTTGGCCAGGTCGAATGAGCAGTTCTTC. Translated: CASSYSSLARSNEQFF.

This rearrangement joins TRBV6-7 to TRBJ2-7, with TRBD2 matching over 10 bases. TRBV6-7 is filed as an ORF, its function uncertain. The CDR3 consists of 17 residues. V dropped 0 bases and J dropped 0; count of bases not matched to a gene: 5. The CDR3 region has the DNA TGTGCCAGCAGTTACTCCACCCCTAGCGGGAGCTCCTACGAGCAGTACTTC. Residues: CASSYSTPSGSSYEQYF.

The chain has TRBV5-1 and TRBJ2-5; D call uncertain. The end of the DNA aligns better with TRBJ2-7, so the J call may be wrong. Germline loops: CDR1 SGHRS, CDR2 YFSETQ. The CDR3 extends over 15 amino acids. CDR3: CASSLESRRVYEQYF. CDR3 DNA sequence: TGCGCCAGCAGCTTGGAATCGAGAAGAGTCTACGAGCAGTACTTC.

This chain connects TRBV29-1 to TRBJ2-5, with TRBD2 identical over 10 bases. V dropped 4 bases and J dropped 4; count of bases not matched to a gene: 6. CDR3 size: 14 residues. Germline CDR1 is SQVTM and CDR2 is ANQGSEA. The CDR3 protein is CSVGTSGKGETQYF. The CDR3 DNA follows: TGCAGCGTTGGTACTAGCGGGAAGGGAGAGACCCAGTACTTC.

The chain combines TRBV6-1 with TRBJ1-5, with TRBD1 matching over 7 bases. J was trimmed by 3 bases and V by 10 bases; bases with no gene match: 9. Germline loops: CDR1 MNHNS, CDR2 SASEGT. The length of the CDR3 is 14 residues. The CDR3 spells CATSMTGPNQPQHF. The CDR3 DNA is TGTGCCACCTCCATGACAGGGCCCAATCAGCCCCAGCATTTT.

The gene calls are TRBV28 and TRBJ2-1; D might be TRBD2 (5 bases). This CDR3 is built from 14 residues. Germline V gives CDR1 MDHEN, CDR2 SYDVKM. V lost 2 bases and J 8 bases, leaving 13 bases between the germline ends. The CDR3 loop is CASSLGGSTYEQFF. CDR3 bases: TGTGCCAGCAGTTTAGGTGGGAGCACCTATGAGCAGTTCTTC.

The chain recombines TRBV18 with TRBJ2-1; 8 positions match TRBD1. The CDR3 covers 15 residues. Germline V CDR1 and CDR2: KGHSH, LQKENI. V shed 2 bases and J 4 bases; nucleotides not matched to a gene: 4. CDR3 in DNA: TGTGCCAGCTCACCAGGGACAGGAGATTACAATGAGCAGTTCTTC. It is translated as CASSPGTGDYNEQFF.

The gene calls are TRBV6-1 and TRBJ2-3; 7 nucleotides agree with TRBD1. This CDR3 has 15 residues. Trimming cost V 6 bases and J 0 bases; bases outside gene matches: 6. Germline V gene lookup returns CDR1 MNHNS and CDR2 SASEGT. CDR3 sequence: CASSFDRDSTDTQYF. The CDR3 nucleotides read TGTGCCAGCAGCTTCGACAGGGATAGCACAGATACGCAGTATTTT.

The J gene is TRBJ1-1, the V gene TRBV6-1; D gene uncertain. Trimming shortened V by 4 bases and J by 3 bases, and 9 bases separated the two germline ends. Germline V gives CDR1 MNHNS, CDR2 SASEGT. This CDR3 comprises 13 residues. The CDR3 region has the DNA TGTGCCAGCAGTGCGGGTCAATACACTGAAGCTTTCTTT. This translates into CASSAGQYTEAFF.

This chain links TRBV14 with TRBJ2-1; 7 positions agree with TRBD2. CDR1 and CDR2 from the germline V gene are SGHDN and FVKESK. The CDR3 is made up of 14 amino acids. V shed 3 bases, J shed 9 bases, and the junction held 8 bases outside the gene matches. CDR3 protein: CASSQLTSVREQFF. The CDR3 coding sequence is TGTGCCAGCAGCCAGTTAACTAGCGTTCGTGAGCAGTTCTTC.

V is TRBV19 and J is TRBJ1-5, with D unclear. The germline V and J ends were trimmed by 7 bases and 3 bases, with 13 bases remaining between them. Germline V gene data show CDR1 as LNHDA and CDR2 as SQIVND (reference sequence). This CDR3 is built from 14 residues. The CDR3: CASNRGGFNQPQHF. The CDR3 nucleotides are TGTGCCAGTAATCGCGGAGGCTTCAATCAGCCCCAGCATTTT.

V is TRBV7-9 and J is TRBJ1-1; TRBD1 is a possible D gene (5 bases). V was pared by 5 bases and J by 6 bases, with 16 bases between. CDR1 is SEHNR, CDR2 FQNEAQ, per germline (reference sequence). This CDR3 has 14 residues. The CDR3 here is CASSDMGGLAEAFF. As DNA, the CDR3 is TGTGCCAGCAGCGATATGGGGGGTTTGGCTGAAGCTTTCTTT.

J is TRBJ1-5 and V is TRBV6-6; 7 positions match TRBD1. Germline trimming cut 6 bases from V and 0 bases from J; bases unmatched to any gene: 5. The germline gives CDR1 MNHNY, CDR2 SVGAGI (reference sequence). CDR3 length equals 15 residues. This CDR3 reads CASRPDRDSNQPQHF. The CDR3 DNA reads as TGTGCCAGCAGACCCGACAGGGATAGCAATCAGCCCCAGCATTTT.

This clone was picked up one time. V and J are TRBV28 and TRBJ2-2, with 10 bases aligning to TRBD2. The germline V gene encodes CDR1 MDHEN and CDR2 SYDVKM. This CDR3 has 16 amino acids. V was pared by 7 bases and J by 6 bases, with 11 bases of the junction left unmatched. For the CDR3, the DNA is TGTGCCAGCACCCCACCCCTAGCGGGAGTCGCCGGGGAGCTGTTTTTT. The encoded protein is CASTPPLAGVAGELFF.